This is a list of T cell receptor beta chains from one sample in a study of cytomegalovirus exposure and HLA in healthy donors. Repertoires were generated with immunoSEQ multiplex PCR, while TCRdb's copy carries only in-frame clones and drops some. This table has around 200,000 clones, roughly 85% appearing once. Sequenced material: PBMCs. These receptors were obtained from a woman aged 25 to 39 in good health and CMV-seropositive. CDR3s include the opening cysteine and the closing phenylalanine or tryptophan. A D gene is named only where the DNA matches it firmly. The size entry is marked missing in some rows and otherwise reads once, few, many or a size class.

>.|TRBV25-1|TRBJ1-2|.
CASSEQGSHYGYTF
TGTGCCAGCAGTGAACAGGGATCCCACTATGGCTACACCTTC
>.|TRBV23-1|TRBJ2-7|.
CASSQSGRGTGEQYF
TGCGCCAGCAGTCAATCGGGGCGGGGCACCGGGGAGCAGTACTTC
>.|TRBV29-1|TRBJ1-2|.
CSVATLTLGYGYTF
TGCAGCGTAGCGACGCTAACCCTGGGCTATGGCTACACCTTC
>few|TRBV4-1|TRBJ2-7|TRBD1
CASSQDDRAISYEQYF
TGCGCCAGCAGCCAAGATGACAGGGCCATTTCCTACGAGCAGTACTTC
>.|TRBV10-3|TRBJ2-5|.
CAISGGAQETQYF
TGTGCCATCAGCGGGGGAGCCCAAGAGACCCAGTACTTC
>.|TRBV11-2|TRBJ1-4|TRBD1
CASKTGTGVSNRKLFF
TGTGCCAGCAAGACCGGGACAGGGGTTTCTAATCGAAAACTGTTTTTT
>.|TRBV28|TRBJ2-1|TRBD2
CASSLGLAVSSYNEQFF
TGTGCCAGCAGCCTGGGACTAGCGGTTAGCTCCTACAATGAGCAGTTCTTC
>few|TRBV5-1|TRBJ2-3|.
CASSKTGWSTDTQYF
TGCGCCAGCAGCAAAACAGGCTGGAGCACAGATACGCAGTATTTT
>few|TRBV7-9|TRBJ1-2|.
CASSPGRYGYTF
TGTGCCAGCAGCCCAGGGAGGTATGGCTACACCTTC
>.|TRBV5-1|TRBJ2-1|TRBD1
CASSVRDRGRNEQFF
TGCGCCAGCAGCGTCCGGGACAGGGGTCGGAATGAGCAGTTCTTC
>once|TRBV30|TRBJ1-1|TRBD1
CAWEQGANTEAFF
TGTGCCTGGGAACAGGGGGCGAACACTGAAGCTTTCTTT
>few|TRBV10-3|TRBJ2-7|.
CAITENSVYEQYF
TGTGCCATCACCGAAAATAGCGTTTACGAGCAGTACTTC